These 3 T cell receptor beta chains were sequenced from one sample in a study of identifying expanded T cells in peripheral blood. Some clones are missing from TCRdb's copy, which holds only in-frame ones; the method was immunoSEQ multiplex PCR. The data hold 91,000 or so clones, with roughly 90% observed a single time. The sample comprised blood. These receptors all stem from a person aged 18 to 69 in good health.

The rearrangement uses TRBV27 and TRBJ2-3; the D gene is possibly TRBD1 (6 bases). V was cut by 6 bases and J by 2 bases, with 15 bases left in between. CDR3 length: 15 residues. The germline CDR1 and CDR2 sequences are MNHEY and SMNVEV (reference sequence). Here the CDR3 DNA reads TGTGCCAGCAGCTTCGCCGGGACAACCACAGATACGCAGTATTTT. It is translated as CASSFAGTTTDTQYF.

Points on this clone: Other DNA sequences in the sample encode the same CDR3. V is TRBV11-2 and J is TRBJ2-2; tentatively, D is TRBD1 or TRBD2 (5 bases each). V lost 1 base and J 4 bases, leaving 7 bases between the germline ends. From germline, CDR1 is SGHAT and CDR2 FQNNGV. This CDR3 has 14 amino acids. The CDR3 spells CASSLAGATGELFF. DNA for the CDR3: TGTGCCAGCAGCTTAGCCGGGGCCACCGGGGAGCTGTTTTTT.

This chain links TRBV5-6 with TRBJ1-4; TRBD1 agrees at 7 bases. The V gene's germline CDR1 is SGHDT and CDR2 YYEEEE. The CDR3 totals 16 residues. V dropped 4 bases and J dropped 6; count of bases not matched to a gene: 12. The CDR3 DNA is TGTGCCAGCAGCCACCCCCGGGACAGCGGGCATGAAAAACTGTTTTTT. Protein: CASSHPRDSGHEKLFF.